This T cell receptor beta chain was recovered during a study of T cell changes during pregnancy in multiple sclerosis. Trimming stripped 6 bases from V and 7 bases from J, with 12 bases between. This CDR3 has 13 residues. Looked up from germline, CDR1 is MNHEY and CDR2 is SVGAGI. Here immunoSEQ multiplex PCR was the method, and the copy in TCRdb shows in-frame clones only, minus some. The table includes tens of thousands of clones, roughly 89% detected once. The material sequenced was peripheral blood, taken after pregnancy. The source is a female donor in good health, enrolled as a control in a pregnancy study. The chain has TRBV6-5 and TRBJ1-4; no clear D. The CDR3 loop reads CASRGDGSEKLFF. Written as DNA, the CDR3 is TGTGCCAGCAGGGGAGACGGGAGTGAAAAACTGTTTTTT.